This T cell receptor (beta chain) is from a study of lymphopenia after photon versus proton radiotherapy. The study, taken as a whole, reports: Only patients who died were analyzed for survival; proton advantage is unproven. After the lymphocyte nadir, photon-treated repertoires showed oligoclonal expansion, especially of CD8+ Temra cells.

The length of the CDR3 is 15 residues. V lost 7 bases, J lost 2 bases, and 15 bases lay in between. Germline V gives CDR1 SGHRS, CDR2 YFSETQ. As for this clone: Its antigen is not identified.

Clones were read by immunoSEQ multiplex PCR, and TCRdb kept only the in-frame ones, dropping some. The table has 22,000 or so clones, around nine tenths seen once. The J gene is TRBJ2-2, the V gene TRBV5-1; weak D call: TRBD2 (6 bases). The sample consisted of peripheral blood, taken from a patient treated with proton-based radiotherapy. The TCR comes from a woman between 65 and 79 years old with pancreatic cancer. Some clones in this sample may be carry-over from other donors' samples. DNA of the CDR3: TGCGCCAGCGTTTCCCTGGGACTCAACACCGGGGAGCTGTTTTTT. Translation: CASVSLGLNTGELFF.